The 17 T cell receptor beta chains below come from one sample, sequenced in a study of human T cells and chemical hapten exposure. TCRdb re-derived calls from the RACE reads in MiXCR, one entry per CDR3 protein. The data show around 69,000 distinct CDR3 sequences, 7.5% to 9.5% seen once. Sample time point: patch test 2, 6 weeks after DPC sensitization. Indicated treatment: therapeutic diphenylcyclopropenone sensitization with weekly scalp DPC. The sample consisted of whole blood, taken in connection with sensitization to the hapten diphenylcyclopropenone (DPC). The source is a woman between 50 and 59 years old with alopecia areata. Some clones in this sample may be carry-over from other donors' samples.

This clonotype was recorded a few times. The chain joins TRBV9 to TRBJ2-2; the D is unclear. Germline values: CDR1 SGDLS, CDR2 YYNGEE. The CDR3 has 11 amino acids. The V gene lost 4 bases and the J gene lost 7 bases, with 5 bases spanning the gap. Written as DNA, the CDR3 is TGTGCCAGCAGCCGCGGCGGGGAGCTGTTTTTT. As protein: CASSRGGELFF.

The genes are TRBV20-1 and TRBJ2-6; D is undetermined. Germline lookup yields CDR1 DFQATT and CDR2 SNEGSKA (reference sequence). The germline V and J ends were trimmed by 6 bases and 2 bases, with 8 bases remaining between them. This CDR3 comprises 13 residues. The CDR3 DNA follows: TGCAGTGCCCCTCGTCCTGGGGCCAACGTCCTGACTTTC. It specifies CSAPRPGANVLTF.

The rearrangement links TRBV12-3 or TRBV12-4 to TRBJ2-3, with 8 nucleotides matching TRBD1. V shed 5 bases and J 0 bases; nucleotides not matched to a gene: 7. The CDR3 sequence is 16 residues long. The CDR3 sequence: CASSHDRGKSTDTQYF. In DNA form, the CDR3 reads TGTGCCAGCAGTCACGACAGGGGTAAAAGCACAGATACGCAGTATTTT.

V gene TRBV29-1 combines with J gene TRBJ2-7, with a tentative D call TRBD1 (6 bases). V shed 2 bases and J shed 7 bases, with 15 bases lying between them. The CDR3 spans 13 residues. Germline values: CDR1 SQVTM, CDR2 ANQGSEA. The CDR3 nucleotides are TGCAGCGTTGAAAACAGGGCGACGGGGGAGCAGTACTTC. It yields the protein CSVENRATGEQYF.

The rearrangement joins TRBV10-2 to TRBJ2-7; D possibly matches TRBD1 or TRBD2 (6 bases each). CDR1 and CDR2 from the germline V gene are WSHSY and SAAADI. This CDR3 has 11 residues. With 5 bases removed from V and 7 bases from J, the gap between germline ends came to 9 bases. CDR3 in amino acids: CASSSGAEQYF. The CDR3 DNA reads TGCGCCAGCAGTTCGGGGGCGGAGCAGTACTTC.

J is TRBJ2-5 and V is TRBV7-7; 10 nucleotides agree with TRBD1. Germline lookup yields CDR1 SSHAT and CDR2 FNYEAQ (reference sequence). The J segment lost 4 bases and the V segment lost 5 bases, leaving 4 bases of the junction unmatched. The CDR3 length is 14 residues. CDR3 nucleotide sequence: TGTGCCAGCAGCGTGACAGGGGGCGCAGAGACCCAGTACTTC. Its translation is CASSVTGGAETQYF.

The sample holds many counts of this clonotype. CDR3: CASSLGTNYGYTF. The CDR3 bases are TGTGCCAGCAGTCTAGGAACTAACTATGGCTACACCTTC. This sequence joins TRBV27 and TRBJ1-2; no clear D gene. V was trimmed by 5 bases and J by 0 bases, leaving 7 bases between them. The CDR3 totals 13 residues. Germline V gives CDR1 MNHEY, CDR2 SMNVEV (reference sequence).

This clonotype was seen many times. The rearrangement uses TRBV20-1 and TRBJ1-5; D is perhaps TRBD1 (5 bases). V was pared by 6 bases and J by 8 bases, with 14 bases between. CDR1 and CDR2 from the germline V gene are DFQATT and SNEGSKA (reference sequence). The CDR3 length is 12 residues. Here the CDR3 DNA reads TGCAGTGCCGACCATGAAGGGGAGCCCCAGCATTTT. It codes for CSADHEGEPQHF.

The sample holds a few counts of this clonotype. The DNA for the CDR3 is TGTGCCAGCAGTGACTCCGACCTCAGTCTATACGAGCAGTACTTC. This translates into CASSDSDLSLYEQYF. The rearrangement uses TRBV6-4 and TRBJ2-7; D remains ambiguous. CDR1 is MRHNA, CDR2 SNTAGT, per germline. This CDR3 comprises 15 residues. V was cut by 0 bases and J by 4 bases, with 13 bases left in between.

In this sample, this clonotype turned up a few times. The chain joins TRBV4-2 to TRBJ2-1; tentative D call: TRBD2 (5 bases). The CDR3 runs 13 residues. V was pared by 4 bases and J by 7 bases, with 11 bases between. Per germline, CDR1 LGHNA and CDR2 YNFKEQ. CDR3 bases: TGTGCCAGCAGCCTTCAAGAGGGAAATGAGCAGTTCTTC. Protein: CASSLQEGNEQFF.

There are many counts of this clonotype. The V and J genes are TRBV5-1 and TRBJ2-1, with D perhaps given as TRBD1 or TRBD2 (5 bases each). Germline V lookup: CDR1 SGHRS, CDR2 YFSETQ. V was shortened by 7 bases and J by 15 bases, with 17 bases between the two germline ends. CDR3 length: 11 residues. The CDR3 coding sequence is TGCGCCAGCGGCCATCTGGGACGGCTGTTCTTC. Its translation is CASGHLGRLFF.

In this sample, this clonotype turned up a few times. The V and J genes are TRBV20-1 and TRBJ1-1, with D perhaps TRBD1 (6 bases). The CDR3 extends over 13 amino acids. Germline CDR1 reads DFQATT; CDR2 reads SNEGSKA (reference sequence). CDR3 DNA: TGCAGCGTGGGGGCGAGGACGAACACTGAAGCTTTCTTT. This translates into CSVGARTNTEAFF.

The sample holds a few counts of this clonotype. The chain joins TRBV9 to TRBJ2-2, with 7 positions matching TRBD1. V lost 4 bases and J lost 1; bases outside the gene matches: 4. The germline CDR1 and CDR2 sequences are SGDLS and YYNGEE. The CDR3 runs to 15 residues. CDR3 region: CASSTGQLNTGELFF. CDR3 DNA sequence: TGTGCCAGCAGCACGGGACAGCTGAACACCGGGGAGCTGTTTTTT.

This clonotype was counted a few times. The chain links TRBV29-1 to TRBJ2-1, with a possible D match to TRBD2 (6 bases). From germline, CDR1 is SQVTM and CDR2 ANQGSEA. The CDR3 runs 15 residues. V lost 3 bases to trimming and J lost 5 bases, with 17 bases between them. The CDR3 protein is CSVDALGGSDNEQFF. CDR3 nucleotide sequence: TGCAGCGTTGATGCTTTGGGGGGTTCAGACAATGAGCAGTTCTTC.

The chain links TRBV5-1 to TRBJ2-7, with 9 bases identical to TRBD1. V lost 1 base, J lost 7 bases, and 6 bases stayed unmatched. This CDR3 is built from 14 residues. Per germline, CDR1 SGHRS and CDR2 YFSETQ. The CDR3 DNA follows: TGCGCCAGCAGCTTGAAACAGGGGGCGGGTGAGCAGTACTTC. It yields the protein CASSLKQGAGEQYF.

This clonotype was recorded many times. V and J are TRBV18 and TRBJ2-3, with D perhaps assigned TRBD1 or TRBD2 (5 bases each). The length of the CDR3 is 19 residues. Germline CDR1 reads KGHSH; CDR2 reads LQKENI. V gave up 1 base and J gave up 1 base, with 21 bases separating them. For the CDR3, the DNA is TGTGCCAGCTCACCACGATCCCTATCCCGGGACGTCCGCACAGATACGCAGTATTTT. Its translation is CASSPRSLSRDVRTDTQYF. Full variable domain (rest looked up from reference TRBV18 and TRBJ2-3): NAGVMQNPRHLVRRRGQEARLRCSPMKGHSHVYWYRQLPEEGLKFMVYLQKENIIDESGMPKERFSAEFPKEGPSILRIQQVVRGDSAAYFCASSPRSLSRDVRTDTQYFGPGTRLTVL.

This clonotype was observed a few times. The chain is built from TRBV4-2 and TRBJ2-7; D gene unclear. The germline V gene has CDR1 LGHNA and CDR2 YNFKEQ. The CDR3 is 14 amino acids. Between the trimmed V and J ends, which lost 0 bases and 3 bases, there was a span of 9 bases. The CDR3 loop is CASSQEAKFYEQYF. CDR3 DNA: TGTGCCAGCAGCCAAGAGGCCAAATTCTACGAGCAGTACTTC.